This TCR beta chain derives from a study of blood T cells in healthy people across ages. Whole-study findings and limits: Any conclusive comparison of naive versus antigen-experienced cells was prevented by using unsorted PBMCs.

About this clonotype itself: Its antigen remains unknown.

Each donor was a healthy Caucasian individual from Russia, aged about 6 to 100. Isolation yielded PBMCs, at least 7 million per sample, in every case. PCR was performed a second time for roughly 6 to 12 cycles using a sample-barcoded 5' primer and a J-beta primer mix. Each cDNA molecule, via a template-switch adaptor with 12 random nucleotides, was tagged. Each CDR3 protein is one row after TCRdb ran MiXCR on the 5' RACE reads. The sample yields about 760,000 distinct CDR3 sequences, about 61% seen once. CDR3 length: 12 residues. The V end was cut by 7 bases, the J end by 6 bases, with 12 bases between. CDR1 is MNHNS and CDR2 is SASEGT in the germline V gene.

The receptor was isolated from a man aged 35-49 years in good health. Sequencing was performed on blood. The V call is TRBV6-1, the J call TRBJ1-1, with a tentative D call TRBD1 (5 bases). The chain's CDR3 is CASKGAGPEAFF. The CDR3 DNA reads as TGTGCCAGCAAAGGGGCCGGCCCTGAAGCTTTCTTT.